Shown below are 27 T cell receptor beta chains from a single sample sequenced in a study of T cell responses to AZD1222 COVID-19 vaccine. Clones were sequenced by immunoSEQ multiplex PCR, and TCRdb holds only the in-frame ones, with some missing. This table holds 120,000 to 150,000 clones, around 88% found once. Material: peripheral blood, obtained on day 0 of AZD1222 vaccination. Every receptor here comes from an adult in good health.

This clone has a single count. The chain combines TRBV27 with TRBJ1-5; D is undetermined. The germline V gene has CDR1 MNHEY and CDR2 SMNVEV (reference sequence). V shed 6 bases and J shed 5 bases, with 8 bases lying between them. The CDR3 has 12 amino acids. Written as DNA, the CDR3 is TGTGCCAGCAGAACTAAGGATCAGCCCCAGCATTTT. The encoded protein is CASRTKDQPQHF.

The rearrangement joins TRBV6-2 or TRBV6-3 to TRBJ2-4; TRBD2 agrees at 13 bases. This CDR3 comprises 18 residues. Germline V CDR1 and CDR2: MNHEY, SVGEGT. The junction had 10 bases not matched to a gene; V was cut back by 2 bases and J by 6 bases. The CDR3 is CASSYQGLAGKDRNIQYF. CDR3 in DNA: TGTGCCAGCAGTTACCAGGGACTAGCGGGGAAAGACCGAAACATTCAGTACTTC.

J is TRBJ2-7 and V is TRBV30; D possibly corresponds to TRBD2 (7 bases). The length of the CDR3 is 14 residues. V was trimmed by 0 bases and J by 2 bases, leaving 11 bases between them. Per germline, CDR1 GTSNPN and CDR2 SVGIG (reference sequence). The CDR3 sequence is CAWSVSGGPYEQYF. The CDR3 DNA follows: TGTGCCTGGAGTGTATCGGGGGGCCCCTACGAGCAGTACTTC. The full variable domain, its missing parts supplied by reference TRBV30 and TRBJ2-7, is SQTIHQWPATLVQPVGSPLSLECTVEGTSNPNLYWYRQAAGRGLQLLFYSVGIGQISSEVPQNLSASRPQDRQFILSSKKLLLSDSGFYLCAWSVSGGPYEQYFGPGTRLTVT.

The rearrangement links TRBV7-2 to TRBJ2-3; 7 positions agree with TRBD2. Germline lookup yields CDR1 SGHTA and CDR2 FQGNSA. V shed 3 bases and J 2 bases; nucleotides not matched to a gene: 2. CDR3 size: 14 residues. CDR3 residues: CASSLGGYTDTQYF. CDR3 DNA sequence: TGTGCCAGCAGCTTGGGAGGGTACACAGATACGCAGTATTTT. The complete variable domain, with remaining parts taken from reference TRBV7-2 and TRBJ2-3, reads GAGVSQSPSNKVTEKGKDVELRCDPISGHTALYWYRQSLGQGLEFLIYFQGNSAPDKSGLPSDRFSAERTGGSVSTLTIQRTQQEDSAVYLCASSLGGYTDTQYFGPGTRLTVL.

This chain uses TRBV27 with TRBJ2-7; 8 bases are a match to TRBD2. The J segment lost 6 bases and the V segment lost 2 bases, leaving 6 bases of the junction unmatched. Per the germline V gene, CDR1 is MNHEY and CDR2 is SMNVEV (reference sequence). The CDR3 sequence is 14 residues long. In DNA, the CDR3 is TGTGCCAGCAGTTTAACGGGAGGGTCCCCCGAGCAGTACTTC. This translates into CASSLTGGSPEQYF.

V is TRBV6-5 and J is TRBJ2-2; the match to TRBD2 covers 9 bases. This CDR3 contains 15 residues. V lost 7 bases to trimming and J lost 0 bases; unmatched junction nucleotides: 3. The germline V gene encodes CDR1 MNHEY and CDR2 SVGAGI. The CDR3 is CASKAGGPNTGELFF. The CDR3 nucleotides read TGTGCCAGCAAGGCGGGAGGGCCGAACACCGGGGAGCTGTTTTTT.

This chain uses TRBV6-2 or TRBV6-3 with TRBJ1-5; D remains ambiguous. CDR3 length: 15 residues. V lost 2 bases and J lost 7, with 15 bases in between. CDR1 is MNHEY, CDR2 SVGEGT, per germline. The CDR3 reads CASSYDLGLGQPQHF. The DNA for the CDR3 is TGTGCCAGCAGTTACGATCTGGGATTGGGACAGCCCCAGCATTTT.

The DNA of the CDR3 is TGTGCCAGCAGCTTAGCAGTGACAATTGAGCAGTTCTTC. Its translation: CASSLAVTIEQFF. The V and J genes are TRBV7-9 and TRBJ2-1; D gene ambiguous. Germline V gene data show CDR1 as SEHNR and CDR2 as FQNEAQ (reference sequence). The V and J ends lost 0 bases and 9 bases respectively, with 9 bases between them. The CDR3 totals 13 residues.

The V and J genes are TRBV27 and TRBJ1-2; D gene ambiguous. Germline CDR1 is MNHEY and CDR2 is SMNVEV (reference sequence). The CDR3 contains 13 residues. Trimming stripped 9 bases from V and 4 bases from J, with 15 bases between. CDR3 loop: CASRAEGFYGYTF. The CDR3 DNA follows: TGTGCCAGTCGGGCCGAGGGCTTCTATGGCTACACCTTC.

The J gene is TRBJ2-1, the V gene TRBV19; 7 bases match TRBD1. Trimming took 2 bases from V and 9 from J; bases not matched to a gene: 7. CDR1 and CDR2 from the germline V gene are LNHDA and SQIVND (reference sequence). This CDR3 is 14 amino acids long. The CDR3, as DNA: TGTGCCAGTAGTATAAGGGGGCTTAATAGTGAGCAGTTCTTC. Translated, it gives CASSIRGLNSEQFF.

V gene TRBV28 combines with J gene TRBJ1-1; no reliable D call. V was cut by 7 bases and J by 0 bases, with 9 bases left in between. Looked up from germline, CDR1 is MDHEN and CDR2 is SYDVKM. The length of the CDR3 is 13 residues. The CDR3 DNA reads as TGTGCCAGCAAAGACACCCTGAACACTGAAGCTTTCTTT. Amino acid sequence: CASKDTLNTEAFF. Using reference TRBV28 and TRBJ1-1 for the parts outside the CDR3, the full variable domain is DVKVTQSSRYLVKRTGEKVFLECVQDMDHENMFWYRQDPGLGLRLIYFSYDVKMKEKGDIPEGYSVSREKKERFSLILESASTNQTSMYLCASKDTLNTEAFFGQGTRLTVV.

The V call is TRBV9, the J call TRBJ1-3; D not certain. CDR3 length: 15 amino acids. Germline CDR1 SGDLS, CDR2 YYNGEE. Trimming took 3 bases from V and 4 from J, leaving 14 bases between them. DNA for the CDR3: TGTGCCAGCAGCGCCTCAGACGGCCTCGGAAACACCATATATTTT. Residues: CASSASDGLGNTIYF.

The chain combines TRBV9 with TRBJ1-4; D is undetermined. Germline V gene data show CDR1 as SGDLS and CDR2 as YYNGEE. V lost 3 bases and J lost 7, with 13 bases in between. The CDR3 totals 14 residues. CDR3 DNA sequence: TGTGCCAGCAGCGCCCGGCCGGGTCTTGAAAAACTGTTTTTT. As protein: CASSARPGLEKLFF.

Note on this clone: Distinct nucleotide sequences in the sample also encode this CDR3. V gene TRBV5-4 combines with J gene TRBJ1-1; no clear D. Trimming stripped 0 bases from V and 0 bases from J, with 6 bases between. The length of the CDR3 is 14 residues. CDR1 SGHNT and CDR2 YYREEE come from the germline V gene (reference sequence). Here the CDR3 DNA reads TGTGCCAGCAGCTTGGGAGGACTGAACACTGAAGCTTTCTTT. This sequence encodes CASSLGGLNTEAFF.

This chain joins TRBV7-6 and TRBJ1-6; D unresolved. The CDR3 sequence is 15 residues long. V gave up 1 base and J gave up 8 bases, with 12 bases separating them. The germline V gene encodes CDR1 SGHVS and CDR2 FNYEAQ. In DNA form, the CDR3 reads TGTGCCAGCAGCTTAGATCCGGGGTGGGATTCACCCCTCCACTTT. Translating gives CASSLDPGWDSPLHF.

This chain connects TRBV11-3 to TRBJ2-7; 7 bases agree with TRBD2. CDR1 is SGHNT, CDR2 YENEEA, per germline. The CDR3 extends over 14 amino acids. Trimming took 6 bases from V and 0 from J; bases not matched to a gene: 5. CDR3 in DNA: TGTGCCAGCAGACAACTAGCGACCTCCTACGAGCAGTACTTC. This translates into CASRQLATSYEQYF.

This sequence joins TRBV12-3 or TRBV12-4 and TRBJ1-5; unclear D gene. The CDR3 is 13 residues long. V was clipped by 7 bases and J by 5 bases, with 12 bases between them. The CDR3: CASTFPGYQPQHF. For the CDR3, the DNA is TGTGCCAGCACCTTTCCGGGGTATCAGCCCCAGCATTTT.

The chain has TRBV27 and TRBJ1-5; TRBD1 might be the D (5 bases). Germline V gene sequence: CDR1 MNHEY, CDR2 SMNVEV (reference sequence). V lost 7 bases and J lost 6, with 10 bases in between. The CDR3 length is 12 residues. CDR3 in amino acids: CASKNGAQPQHF. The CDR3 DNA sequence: TGTGCCAGCAAGAATGGGGCTCAGCCCCAGCATTTT.

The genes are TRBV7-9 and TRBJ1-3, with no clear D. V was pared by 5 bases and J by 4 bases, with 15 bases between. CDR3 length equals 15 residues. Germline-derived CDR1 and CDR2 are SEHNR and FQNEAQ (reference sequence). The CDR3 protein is CASSQMAGLGNTIYF. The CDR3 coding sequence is TGTGCCAGCAGCCAGATGGCAGGCCTCGGAAACACCATATATTTT.

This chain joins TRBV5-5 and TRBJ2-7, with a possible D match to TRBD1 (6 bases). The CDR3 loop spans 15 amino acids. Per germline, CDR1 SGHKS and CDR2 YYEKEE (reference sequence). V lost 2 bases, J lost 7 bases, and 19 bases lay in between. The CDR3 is CASSLTSGQASEQYF. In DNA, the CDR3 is TGTGCCAGCAGCTTAACCTCGGGACAAGCGTCGGAGCAGTACTTC.

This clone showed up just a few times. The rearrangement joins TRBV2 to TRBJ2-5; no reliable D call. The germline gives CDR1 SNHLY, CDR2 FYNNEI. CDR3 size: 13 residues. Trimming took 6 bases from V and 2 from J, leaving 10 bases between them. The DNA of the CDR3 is TGTGCCAGCAGCCGTGACTGGCAAGAGACCCAGTACTTC. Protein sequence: CASSRDWQETQYF.

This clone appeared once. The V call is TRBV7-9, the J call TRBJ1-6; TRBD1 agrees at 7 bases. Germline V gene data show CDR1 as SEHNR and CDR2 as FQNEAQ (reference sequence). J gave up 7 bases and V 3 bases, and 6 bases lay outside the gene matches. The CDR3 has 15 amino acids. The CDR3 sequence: CASSFTGEENSPLHF. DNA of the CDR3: TGTGCCAGCAGCTTCACAGGGGAGGAGAATTCACCCCTCCACTTT.

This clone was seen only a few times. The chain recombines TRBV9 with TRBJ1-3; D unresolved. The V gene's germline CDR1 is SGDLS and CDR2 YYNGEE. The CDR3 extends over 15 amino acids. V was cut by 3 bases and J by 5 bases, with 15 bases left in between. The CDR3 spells CASSGARGSRNTIYF. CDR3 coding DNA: TGTGCCAGCAGCGGGGCCCGCGGTTCCCGAAACACCATATATTTT.

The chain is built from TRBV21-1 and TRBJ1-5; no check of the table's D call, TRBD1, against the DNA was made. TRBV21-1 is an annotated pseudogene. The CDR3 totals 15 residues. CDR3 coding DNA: TGTGCCGGGTTCTCCTGGGACACGACTAATCAGCCCCAGCATTTT. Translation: CAGFSWDTTNQPQHF.

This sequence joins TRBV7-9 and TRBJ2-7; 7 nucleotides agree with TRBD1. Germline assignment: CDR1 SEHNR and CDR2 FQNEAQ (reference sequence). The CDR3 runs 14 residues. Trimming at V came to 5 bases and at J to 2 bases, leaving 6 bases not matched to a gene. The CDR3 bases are TGTGCCAGCAGCCGAGACAGGGTACCCTACGAGCAGTACTTC. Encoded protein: CASSRDRVPYEQYF.

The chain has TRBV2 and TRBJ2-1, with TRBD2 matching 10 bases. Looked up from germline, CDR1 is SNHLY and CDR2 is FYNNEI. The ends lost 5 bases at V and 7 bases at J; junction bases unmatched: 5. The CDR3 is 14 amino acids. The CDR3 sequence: CASSLLAGPNEQFF. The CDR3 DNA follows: TGTGCCAGCAGTTTACTAGCGGGGCCTAATGAGCAGTTCTTC.

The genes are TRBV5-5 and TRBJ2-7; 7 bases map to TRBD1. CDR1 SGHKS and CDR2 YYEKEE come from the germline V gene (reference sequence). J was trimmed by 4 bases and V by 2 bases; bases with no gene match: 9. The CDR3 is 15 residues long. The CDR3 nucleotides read TGTGCCAGCAGCTTAGAGGACAGGACTGAGTACGAGCAGTACTTC. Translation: CASSLEDRTEYEQYF.